Presented here are 27 T cell receptor beta chains from one specimen sequenced in a study of cytomegalovirus exposure and HLA in healthy donors. It was with 60 Vbeta and 13 Jbeta primers that the PCR ran. This table comes from immunoSEQ multiplex PCR, and its TCRdb copy is limited to in-frame clones, with some not included. The sample has more than 150,000 clones, 77% seen once. Sequencing used PBMCs. The receptors come from a man aged 18 to 29 in good health and CMV-seronegative.

The J gene is TRBJ1-2, the V gene TRBV18, with a possible D match to TRBD1 (6 bases). Trimming left V 5 bases short and J 8 bases short, with 15 bases between. This CDR3 is 13 amino acids long. Germline CDR1 is KGHSH and CDR2 is LQKENI. Here the CDR3 reads CASSTSQGGGYTF. The CDR3 nucleotides read TGTGCCAGCTCAACCTCACAGGGCGGCGGCTACACCTTC.

This clone has just one count. The rearrangement uses TRBV10-3 and TRBJ2-3; 7 bases line up with TRBD2. Germline V gene sequence: CDR1 ENHRY, CDR2 SYGVKD. This CDR3 has 14 residues. V was clipped by 8 bases and J by 1 base; unmatched bases: 6. CDR3 region: CAIASGAGTDTQYF. CDR3 nucleotides: TGTGCCATCGCCAGCGGGGCGGGCACAGATACGCAGTATTTT.

The V call is TRBV12-5, the J call TRBJ1-6; TRBD1 is a possible D gene (6 bases). This CDR3 is built from 16 residues. Looked up from germline, CDR1 is LGHNT and CDR2 is FRNRAP. With 6 bases removed from V and 14 bases from J, the gap between germline ends came to 26 bases. The CDR3 DNA is TGTGCTAGTGGCTCCTCCCGGGACACCTCGCCGGTATCCCTCCACTTT. Its translation is CASGSSRDTSPVSLHF.

A few counts support this clone. V usage is TRBV15 and J usage is TRBJ1-1; 9 positions match TRBD1. Germline V gives CDR1 LNHNV, CDR2 YYDKDF (reference sequence). The CDR3 is 15 amino acids. V was pared by 6 bases and J by 0 bases, with 5 bases of the junction left unmatched. The CDR3 sequence is CATRGQGGLNTEAFF. In DNA form, the CDR3 reads TGTGCCACCAGGGGACAGGGTGGGCTGAACACTGAAGCTTTCTTT.

J is TRBJ2-7 and V is TRBV5-4, with 13 bases identical to TRBD2. Germline assignment: CDR1 SGHNT and CDR2 YYREEE (reference sequence). The V and J ends lost 3 bases and 2 bases, in that order; junction bases with no gene match: 2. This CDR3 region has 15 residues. CDR3 residues: CASSSLAGGPYEQYF. Written as DNA, the CDR3 is TGTGCCAGCAGCTCACTAGCGGGAGGGCCCTACGAGCAGTACTTC.

The chain combines TRBV4-2 with TRBJ1-1, with D possibly being TRBD1 (6 bases). The CDR3 spans 16 residues. Between the trimmed V and J ends, which lost 0 bases and 4 bases, there was a span of 15 bases. Per the germline V gene, CDR1 is LGHNA and CDR2 is YNFKEQ. CDR3 in DNA: TGTGCCAGCAGCCAAGATCGGGCAGGGGATGTCACTGAAGCTTTCTTT. This gives the protein CASSQDRAGDVTEAFF.

This clone has just a few counts. This sequence joins TRBV6-1 and TRBJ1-2; 10 bases line up with TRBD1. V lost 4 bases, J lost 6 bases, and 2 bases stayed unmatched. This CDR3 contains 13 residues. Germline lookup yields CDR1 MNHNS and CDR2 SASEGT. CDR3 bases: TGTGCCAGCAGTGTGGACAGGGGGGATGGCTACACCTTC. This translates into CASSVDRGDGYTF.

The chain employs TRBV2 and TRBJ2-5; 7 bases align to TRBD2. This CDR3 spans 14 amino acids. CDR1 and CDR2 from the germline V gene are SNHLY and FYNNEI. V was clipped by 4 bases and J by 5 bases; unmatched bases: 7. Here the CDR3 reads CASSAEGRGETQYF. In DNA, the CDR3 is TGTGCCAGCAGTGCCGAAGGGCGGGGGGAGACCCAGTACTTC.

The rearrangement joins TRBV6-6 to TRBJ2-7; 10 positions agree with TRBD1. The CDR3 has 13 residues. The V gene end was trimmed by 6 bases and the J gene end by 6 bases; junction bases not matched to a gene: 5. Per the germline V gene, CDR1 is MNHNY and CDR2 is SVGAGI (reference sequence). The CDR3 sequence: CASRRTGGGEQYF. The CDR3, as DNA: TGTGCCAGCAGGCGGACAGGGGGGGGCGAGCAGTACTTC.

The chain recombines TRBV5-6 with TRBJ2-3; 8 bases line up with TRBD1. The ends lost 7 bases at V and 14 bases at J; junction bases unmatched: 15. Germline CDR1 reads SGHDT; CDR2 reads YYEEEE. This CDR3 is built from 13 residues. This CDR3 reads CASYLPPQGAWYF. Written as DNA, the CDR3 is TGTGCCAGCTACTTACCACCCCAGGGGGCTTGGTATTTT.

V is TRBV6-1 and J is TRBJ2-7, with D perhaps matching TRBD2 (5 bases). The germline CDR1 and CDR2 sequences are MNHNS and SASEGT. V was shortened by 7 bases and J by 2 bases, with 12 bases between the two germline ends. The CDR3 consists of 13 residues. CDR3 bases: TGTGCCAGCAAACGGGGTATCCCCTACGAGCAGTACTTC. It codes for CASKRGIPYEQYF.

The chain is built from TRBV7-2 and TRBJ2-7, with 10 bases lining up with TRBD1. This CDR3 has 14 amino acids. V was clipped by 5 bases and J by 0 bases; unmatched bases: 1. Looked up from germline, CDR1 is SGHTA and CDR2 is FQGNSA. The chain's CDR3 is CASSRTGGSYEQYF. CDR3 DNA: TGTGCCAGCAGCCGGACAGGGGGCTCCTACGAGCAGTACTTC.

The rearrangement joins TRBV7-3 to TRBJ2-7; TRBD2 matches at 13 bases. The CDR3 spans 21 residues. Germline CDR1 SGHTA, CDR2 FQGTGA. The V and J ends lost 2 bases and 7 bases, in that order; junction bases with no gene match: 23. The CDR3 sequence is CASSLCRMGTSGILAWYEQYF. In nucleotides, the CDR3 is TGTGCCAGCAGCTTATGTCGGATGGGGACTAGCGGGATCCTTGCGTGGTATGAGCAGTACTTC.

The gene calls are TRBV7-9 and TRBJ2-4; 8 bases align to TRBD1. Germline lookup yields CDR1 SEHNR and CDR2 FQNEAQ (reference sequence). The CDR3 runs 16 residues. J was trimmed by 1 base and V by 2 bases; bases with no gene match: 4. The CDR3 region is CASSLNRQGAKNIQYF. CDR3 in DNA: TGTGCCAGCAGCTTAAATAGACAGGGGGCCAAAAACATTCAGTACTTC.

V gene TRBV7-2 combines with J gene TRBJ2-1; D unresolved. This CDR3 has 13 residues. Germline CDR1 SGHTA, CDR2 FQGNSA. The V end lost 0 bases, the J end lost 7 bases, and 7 bases lay between the germline ends. The CDR3 is CASSLAVINEQFF. The CDR3 DNA reads as TGTGCCAGCAGCTTAGCCGTTATAAATGAGCAGTTCTTC. Combining the CDR3 with reference TRBV7-2 and TRBJ2-1 gives the whole variable domain GAGVSQSPSNKVTEKGKDVELRCDPISGHTALYWYRQSLGQGLEFLIYFQGNSAPDKSGLPSDRFSAERTGGSVSTLTIQRTQQEDSAVYLCASSLAVINEQFFGPGTRLTVL.

The chain uses TRBV29-1 and TRBJ2-2; TRBD2 is a possible D gene (6 bases). Germline CDR1 SQVTM, CDR2 ANQGSEA. The length of the CDR3 is 14 residues. The ends were cut back, 6 bases at V and 0 bases at J, with 11 bases in the middle. The CDR3 region has the DNA TGCAGCGTATCGGGGGAGGCGAACACCGGGGAGCTGTTTTTT. It yields the protein CSVSGEANTGELFF.

The genes are TRBV19 and TRBJ2-6; no clear D. The germline V gene has CDR1 LNHDA and CDR2 SQIVND (reference sequence). The V and J ends lost 7 bases and 3 bases respectively, with 10 bases between them. The CDR3 loop spans 14 amino acids. CDR3: CASIQVGGANVLTF. The DNA of the CDR3 is TGTGCCAGTATCCAGGTTGGTGGGGCCAACGTCCTGACTTTC.

This rearrangement joins TRBV13 to TRBJ2-7; a weak D match, TRBD2 (5 bases). This CDR3 contains 14 residues. The germline gives CDR1 PRHDT, CDR2 FYEKMQ (reference sequence). V shed 4 bases and J shed 3 bases, with 13 bases lying between them. CDR3 bases: TGTGCCAGCAGCTCCTTTGGACTGCTCTACGAGCAGTACTTC. This translates into CASSSFGLLYEQYF. The full variable domain, in which reference TRBV13 and TRBJ2-7 provide the parts outside the CDR3, is AAGVIQSPRHLIKEKRETATLKCYPIPRHDTVYWYQQGPGQDPQFLISFYEKMQSDKGSIPDRFSAQQFSDYHSELNMSSLELGDSALYFCASSSFGLLYEQYFGPGTRLTVT.

The chain has TRBV7-2 and TRBJ2-1; possible D gene TRBD2, 5 bases. With 0 bases removed from V and 7 bases from J, the gap between germline ends came to 10 bases. Germline V gene sequence: CDR1 SGHTA, CDR2 FQGNSA. This CDR3 region has 14 residues. CDR3 in amino acids: CASSLATRGNEQFF. The CDR3 DNA sequence: TGTGCCAGCAGCTTAGCGACCCGAGGGAATGAGCAGTTCTTC. Based on the CDR3 plus reference TRBV7-2 and TRBJ2-1, the full variable domain is GAGVSQSPSNKVTEKGKDVELRCDPISGHTALYWYRQSLGQGLEFLIYFQGNSAPDKSGLPSDRFSAERTGGSVSTLTIQRTQQEDSAVYLCASSLATRGNEQFFGPGTRLTVL.

This clone was seen only once. The genes are TRBV6-5 and TRBJ2-7; possibly TRBD2 for D (5 bases). V was clipped by 7 bases and J by 3 bases, with 13 bases between them. Germline lookup yields CDR1 MNHEY and CDR2 SVGAGI. The CDR3 is 13 amino acids. DNA for the CDR3: TGTGCCAGCAAAAGGTCCCGGGACTACGAGCAGTACTTC. Translated: CASKRSRDYEQYF.

The genes are TRBV19 and TRBJ1-5; D ambiguous. There are 15 residues in the CDR3. CDR1 and CDR2 (germline): LNHDA, SQIVND (reference sequence). Trimming left V 5 bases short and J 4 bases short, with 15 bases between. The CDR3 spells CASSDPRGVNQPQHF. CDR3 nucleotide sequence: TGTGCCAGTAGTGACCCACGGGGTGTGAATCAGCCCCAGCATTTT.

The V and J genes are TRBV27 and TRBJ1-5, with D perhaps matching TRBD1 (5 bases). CDR1 MNHEY and CDR2 SMNVEV come from the germline V gene (reference sequence). V lost 8 bases to trimming and J lost 7 bases, with 24 bases between them. The CDR3 has 16 residues. The CDR3 sequence is CASSTLGGGFHQPQHF. The CDR3 DNA follows: TGTGCCAGCTCAACCCTTGGGGGGGGGTTTCACCAGCCCCAGCATTTT.

The chain is built from TRBV6-5 and TRBJ1-1; D is undetermined. The CDR3 covers 12 residues. Trimming left V 7 bases short and J 3 bases short, with 9 bases between. In germline, CDR1 is MNHEY, CDR2 SVGAGI. The CDR3 loop reads CASIGRDTEAFF. CDR3 nucleotide sequence: TGTGCCAGCATTGGGCGGGACACTGAAGCTTTCTTT.

There are a few counts of this clone. This sequence joins TRBV9 and TRBJ2-3; 8 bases map to TRBD2. The CDR3 consists of 15 residues. With 4 bases clipped from V and 6 bases from J, the junction kept 10 bases outside the gene matches. Germline V gene sequence: CDR1 SGDLS, CDR2 YYNGEE. The DNA for the CDR3 is TGTGCCAGCAGCCCAGCGGGAGCGGGATGGGATACGCAGTATTTT. It is translated as CASSPAGAGWDTQYF.

The rearrangement uses TRBV25-1 and TRBJ1-2; TRBD1 agrees at 12 bases. The germline gives CDR1 MGHDK, CDR2 SYGVNS. This CDR3 comprises 14 residues. With 8 bases clipped from V and 10 bases from J, the junction kept 11 bases outside the gene matches. CDR3 protein: CASSKPGTGGIYTF. CDR3 DNA: TGTGCCAGCTCAAAACCTGGGACAGGGGGCATCTACACCTTC.

The V call is TRBV27, the J call TRBJ2-5, with TRBD1 identical over 9 bases. In germline, CDR1 is MNHEY, CDR2 SMNVEV (reference sequence). V was clipped by 6 bases and J by 5 bases; unmatched bases: 7. The CDR3 length is 14 residues. CDR3 sequence (DNA): TGTGCCAGCAGGAGACAGGGGGTAGGCGAGACCCAGTACTTC. Its protein is CASRRQGVGETQYF.

In its sample, this clone was seen once. The CDR3 spells CASSSGTGGSNQPQHF. CDR3 sequence (DNA): TGTGCCAGCAGTTCCGGGACAGGGGGTAGCAATCAGCCCCAGCATTTT. The chain uses TRBV7-9 and TRBJ1-5, with 11 nucleotides matching TRBD1. V lost 6 bases, J lost 0 bases, and 4 bases stayed unmatched. Per the germline V gene, CDR1 is SEHNR and CDR2 is FQNEAQ (reference sequence). CDR3 size: 16 residues.